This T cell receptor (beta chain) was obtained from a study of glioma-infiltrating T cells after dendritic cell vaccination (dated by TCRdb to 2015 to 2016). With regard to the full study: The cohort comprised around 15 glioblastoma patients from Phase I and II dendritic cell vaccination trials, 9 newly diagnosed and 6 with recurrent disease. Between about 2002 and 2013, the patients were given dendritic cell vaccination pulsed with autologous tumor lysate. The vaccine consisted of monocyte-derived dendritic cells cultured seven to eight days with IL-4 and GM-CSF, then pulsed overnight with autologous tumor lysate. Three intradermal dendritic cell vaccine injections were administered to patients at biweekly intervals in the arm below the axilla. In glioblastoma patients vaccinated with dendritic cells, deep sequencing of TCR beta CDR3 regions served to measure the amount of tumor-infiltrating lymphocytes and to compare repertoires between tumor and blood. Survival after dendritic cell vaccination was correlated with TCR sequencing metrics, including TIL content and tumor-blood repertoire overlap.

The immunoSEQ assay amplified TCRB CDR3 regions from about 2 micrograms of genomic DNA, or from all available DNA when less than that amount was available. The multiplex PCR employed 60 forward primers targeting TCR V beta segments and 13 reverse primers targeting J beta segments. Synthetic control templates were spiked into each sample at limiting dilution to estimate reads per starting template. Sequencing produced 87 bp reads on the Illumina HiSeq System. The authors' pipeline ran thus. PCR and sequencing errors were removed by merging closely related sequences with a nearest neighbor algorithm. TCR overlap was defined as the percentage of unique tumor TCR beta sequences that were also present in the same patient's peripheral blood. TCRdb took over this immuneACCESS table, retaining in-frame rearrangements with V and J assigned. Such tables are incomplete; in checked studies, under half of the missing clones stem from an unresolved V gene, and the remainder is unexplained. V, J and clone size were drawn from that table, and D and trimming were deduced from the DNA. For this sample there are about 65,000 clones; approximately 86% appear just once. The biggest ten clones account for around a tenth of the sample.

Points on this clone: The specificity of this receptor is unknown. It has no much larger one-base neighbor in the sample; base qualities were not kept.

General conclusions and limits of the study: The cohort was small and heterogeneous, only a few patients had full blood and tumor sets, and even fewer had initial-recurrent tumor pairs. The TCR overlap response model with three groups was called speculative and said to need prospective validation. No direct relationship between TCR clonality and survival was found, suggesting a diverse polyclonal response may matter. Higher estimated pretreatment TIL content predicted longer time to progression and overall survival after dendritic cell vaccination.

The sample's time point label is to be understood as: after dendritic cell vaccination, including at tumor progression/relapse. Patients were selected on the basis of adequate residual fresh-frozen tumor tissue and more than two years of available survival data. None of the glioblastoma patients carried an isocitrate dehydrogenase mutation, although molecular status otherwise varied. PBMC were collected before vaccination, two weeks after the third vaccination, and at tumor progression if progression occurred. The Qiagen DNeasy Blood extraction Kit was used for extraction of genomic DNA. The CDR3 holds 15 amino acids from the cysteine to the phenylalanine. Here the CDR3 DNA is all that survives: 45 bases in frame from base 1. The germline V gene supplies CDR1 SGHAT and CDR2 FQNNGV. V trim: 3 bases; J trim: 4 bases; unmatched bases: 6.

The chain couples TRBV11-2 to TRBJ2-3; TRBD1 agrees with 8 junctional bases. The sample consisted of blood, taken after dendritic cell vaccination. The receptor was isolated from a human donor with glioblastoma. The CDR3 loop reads CASSLDRALADTQYF. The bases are TGTGCCAGCAGCTTGGACAGGGCCCTAGCAGATACGCAGTATTTT.